This TCR beta chain was recovered during a study of identifying expanded T cells in peripheral blood. Method: immunoSEQ multiplex PCR; TCRdb's copy keeps in-frame clones and lacks some. Here the sample spans tens of thousands of clones, approximately 81% being singletons. The germline gives CDR1 MGHRA, CDR2 YSYEKL. V dropped 1 base and J dropped 3 bases, with 7 bases sitting between them. The CDR3 runs to 13 residues. During the collection period, no donor immune events like infections were recorded. With respect to this clone: Its cognate antigen is unknown.

Study results and caveats: Approximately 1.2 clones differed between technical replicates, versus approximately 17 and 20 over time. Across healthy donors, higher total template counts meant significantly greater approximately 2-week count variance.

The material sequenced was blood. The chain recombines TRBV4-1 with TRBJ2-7; maybe TRBD1 (6 bases). The TCR was taken from a person between 18 and 75 years old in good health. This CDR3 is CASSQVDSYEQYF. The DNA for the CDR3 is TGCGCCAGCAGCCAAGTGGACAGCTACGAGCAGTACTTC.